This is a list of T cell receptor beta chains from one sample in a study of cytomegalovirus exposure and HLA in healthy donors. Profiling relied on immunoSEQ multiplex PCR, and the TCRdb table lists in-frame clones only, not all of them. This sample yields just over 150,000 clones, of which roughly 80% are seen a single time; around 2.1% belongs to the top ten. The specimen sequenced was PBMCs. Source of these receptors: a female donor in good health and CMV-seronegative. The CDR3 runs from the conserved cysteine through the conserved F or W. D genes are given only for firm matches. Only part of the rows carry a size: once, few, many, or a class if the clone is expanded.

D gene	clone size	V gene	J gene	CDR3 protein	CDR3 DNA
TRBD2	.	TRBV19	TRBJ2-1	CASSRRGGIDEQFF	TGTGCCAGTAGTAGGCGGGGGGGCATAGATGAGCAGTTCTTC
TRBD1	.	TRBV7-2	TRBJ2-7	CASSLVAGQGMYEQYF	TGTGCCAGCAGCTTAGTAGCGGGACAGGGGATGTACGAGCAGTACTTC
TRBD2	.	TRBV5-1	TRBJ2-5	CASSLNPAGEGETQYF	TGCGCCAGCAGCTTGAATCCAGCGGGAGAGGGAGAGACCCAGTACTTC
.	.	TRBV30	TRBJ1-2	CAWGDSYGYTF	TGTGCCTGGGGTGACAGTTATGGCTACACCTTC
TRBD2	.	TRBV7-8	TRBJ2-7	CASSPWTSGSPGYEQYF	TGTGCCAGCAGCCCCTGGACTAGCGGGAGCCCTGGCTACGAGCAGTACTTC
TRBD1	.	TRBV7-3	TRBJ1-1	CASSSRQGGITEAFF	TGTGCCAGCAGCTCTCGACAGGGGGGGATCACTGAAGCTTTCTTT
.	.	TRBV7-2	TRBJ1-5	CASSLAGTTNQPQHF	TGTGCCAGCAGCTTAGCCGGGACAACAAATCAGCCCCAGCATTTT
TRBD1	few	TRBV2	TRBJ2-7	CASSGTGGLGEQYF	TGTGCCAGCAGTGGGACAGGGGGCCTGGGAGAGCAGTACTTC
.	.	TRBV7-5	TRBJ1-2	CVRSPGEPTNYGYTF	TGTGTCAGAAGCCCCGGGGAGCCGACTAACTATGGCTACACCTTC
TRBD1	.	TRBV19	TRBJ1-6	CASSITDRVNSPLHF	TGTGCCAGTAGTATAACCGACAGGGTCAATTCACCCCTCCACTTT
.	once	TRBV11-2	TRBJ1-2	CASSSQGYGYTF	TGTGCCAGCAGCTCACAGGGATATGGCTACACCTTC